These 21 T cell receptor beta chains came from one sample sequenced in a study of T cells in Graves' hyperthyroidism and ophthalmopathy. TCR beta CDR3 sequences were amplified from RNA transcripts. A set of HTBI primers served as the primers for a first-round RT-PCR of the TCR CDR3. TCRdb redid the calling of the multiplex PCR reads with MiXCR, one entry per CDR3 protein. The profile shows 500,000 to 700,000 distinct CDR3 sequences, roughly a sixth of them singletons. The sequenced material came from blood. All receptors come from a woman aged 18 to 35 with Graves' hyperthyroidism.

The chain couples TRBV29-1 to TRBJ1-2, with 8 bases matching TRBD1. The CDR3 extends over 15 amino acids. V shed 1 base, J shed 3 bases, and the junction held 7 bases outside the gene matches. The germline V gene encodes CDR1 SQVTM and CDR2 ANQGSEA. CDR3 sequence (DNA): TGCAGCGTTGAAGTAGAGACAGGGGAGCACTATGGCTACACCTTC. It encodes CSVEVETGEHYGYTF.

The chain joins TRBV2 to TRBJ2-1; D ambiguous. V was shortened by 5 bases and J by 10 bases, with 15 bases between the two germline ends. Looked up from germline, CDR1 is SNHLY and CDR2 is FYNNEI. This CDR3 region has 13 residues. The CDR3 sequence is CASSFSRTPEQFF. Here the CDR3 DNA reads TGTGCCAGCAGTTTCAGCCGGACCCCCGAGCAGTTCTTC.

The chain has TRBV6-1 and TRBJ2-7; D may be TRBD2 (6 bases). This CDR3 is 15 amino acids long. Per the germline V gene, CDR1 is MNHNS and CDR2 is SASEGT. Trimming left V 10 bases short and J 7 bases short, with 26 bases between. This CDR3 reads CATTVLADLTVEQYF. The CDR3 DNA reads TGTGCCACGACGGTACTAGCCGATCTTACGGTGGAGCAGTACTTC.

This clonotype has a count of ten or more. V and J are TRBV3-1 and TRBJ1-5; D gene ambiguous. The V gene lost 1 base and the J gene lost 5 bases, with 3 bases spanning the gap. CDR3 length equals 12 residues. Germline CDR1 LGHDT, CDR2 YNNKEL (reference sequence). The CDR3 DNA is TGTGCCAGCAGCCAAGGGTATCAGCCCCAGCATTTT. Its protein product is CASSQGYQPQHF.

The chain employs TRBV5-4 and TRBJ2-6; TRBD1 matches at 9 bases. Germline V gene sequence: CDR1 SGHNT, CDR2 YYREEE (reference sequence). J was trimmed by 2 bases and V by 4 bases; bases with no gene match: 4. This CDR3 is 16 amino acids long. The CDR3 spells CASSKRQGAGANVLTF. The CDR3 DNA follows: TGTGCCAGCAGCAAACGACAGGGGGCTGGGGCCAACGTCCTGACTTTC.

The CDR3 DNA sequence: TGTGCCAGCAGCCAAGAACAGGACAGCCCTAACTATGGCTACACCTTC. It codes for CASSQEQDSPNYGYTF. The rearrangement uses TRBV14 and TRBJ1-2; TRBD1 is a possible D gene (6 bases). CDR3 length: 16 residues. Germline V gene lookup returns CDR1 SGHDN and CDR2 FVKESK. V lost 0 bases to trimming and J lost 0 bases, with 11 bases between them. Combining the CDR3 with reference TRBV14 and TRBJ1-2 gives the whole variable domain EAGVTQFPSHSVIEKGQTVTLRCDPISGHDNLYWYRRVMGKEIKFLLHFVKESKQDESGMPNNRFLAERTGGTYSTLKVQPAELEDSGVYFCASSQEQDSPNYGYTFGSGTRLTVV.

Ten or more counts support this clonotype. The rearrangement joins TRBV7-8 to TRBJ1-1; no clear D gene. CDR1 and CDR2 from the germline V gene are SGHVS and FQNEAQ. The CDR3 has 13 amino acids. V lost 1 base to trimming and J lost 6 bases, with 9 bases between them. The CDR3 loop is CASSLGIRPEAFF. CDR3 DNA sequence: TGTGCCAGCAGCTTAGGAATTAGGCCTGAAGCTTTCTTT.

The sample holds a few counts of this clonotype. This chain links TRBV6-1 with TRBJ2-7; perhaps TRBD1 as D (5 bases). The V end was cut by 2 bases, the J end by 2 bases, with 16 bases between. CDR1 MNHNS and CDR2 SASEGT come from the germline V gene. The CDR3 loop spans 16 amino acids. The CDR3 nucleotides read TGTGCCAGCAGTGAAAATCCCCAGGGCGGCCCCTACGAGCAGTACTTC. The encoded protein is CASSENPQGGPYEQYF.

Many counts were recorded for this clonotype. The chain is built from TRBV6-2 or TRBV6-3 and TRBJ1-1; D ambiguous. CDR1 and CDR2 from the germline V gene are MNHEY and SVGEGT. Trimming stripped 5 bases from V and 4 bases from J, with 11 bases between. The CDR3 is made up of 13 amino acids. The DNA for the CDR3 is TGTGCCAGCAGTCAAGGACGCGGCACTGAAGCTTTCTTT. It is translated as CASSQGRGTEAFF.

This clonotype was observed a handful of times. The rearrangement joins TRBV28 to TRBJ1-5; TRBD1 is a possible D gene (6 bases). Germline CDR1 and CDR2: MDHEN and SYDVKM. With 6 bases removed from V and 7 bases from J, the gap between germline ends came to 19 bases. The CDR3 spans 15 residues. The CDR3 loop reads CASRPWGARGQPQHF. In DNA, the CDR3 is TGTGCCAGCAGACCATGGGGGGCCCGTGGCCAGCCCCAGCATTTT. The full variable domain, in which reference TRBV28 and TRBJ1-5 provide the parts outside the CDR3, is DVKVTQSSRYLVKRTGEKVFLECVQDMDHENMFWYRQDPGLGLRLIYFSYDVKMKEKGDIPEGYSVSREKKERFSLILESASTNQTSMYLCASRPWGARGQPQHFGDGTRLSIL.

Remarks on this clonotype: A read error is possible here, since a much larger clone lies one base away. The chain joins TRBV20-1 to TRBJ2-3; D possibly corresponds to TRBD2 (5 bases). V lost 2 bases to trimming and J lost 4 bases, with 16 bases between them. Germline V lookup: CDR1 DFQATT, CDR2 SNEGSKA (reference sequence). The CDR3 is 15 residues long. This CDR3 is CSARNSRGMADTQYF. The CDR3 coding sequence is TGCAGTGCTAGAAATAGCCGGGGAATGGCAGATACGCAGTATTTT.

The table lists this clonotype with many counts. The rearrangement joins TRBV3-1 to TRBJ2-1; D ambiguous. Trimming removed 3 bases from V and 9 bases from J, with 9 bases in between. This CDR3 region has 12 residues. Germline assignment: CDR1 LGHDT and CDR2 YNNKEL (reference sequence). The CDR3 DNA is TGTGCCAGCAGCCATGGAGTTGGTGAGCAGTTCTTC. It encodes CASSHGVGEQFF.

This clonotype was counted at least ten times. This chain connects TRBV6-1 to TRBJ2-7, with D possibly matching TRBD1 (6 bases). V was clipped by 3 bases and J by 2 bases, with 8 bases between them. Germline V gives CDR1 MNHNS, CDR2 SASEGT. The CDR3 totals 13 residues. The CDR3 nucleotides are TGTGCCAGCAGTGAGGGACATCCCTACGAGCAGTACTTC. Protein sequence: CASSEGHPYEQYF.

The table lists this clonotype with a few counts. V gene TRBV3-1 combines with J gene TRBJ2-3; TRBD2 might be the D (6 bases). Trimming left V 1 base short and J 6 bases short, with 17 bases between. The CDR3 runs to 16 residues. The germline V gene has CDR1 LGHDT and CDR2 YNNKEL (reference sequence). CDR3: CASSQVGVRDLDTQYF. Here the CDR3 DNA reads TGTGCCAGCAGCCAAGTGGGGGTCCGGGACTTGGATACGCAGTATTTT.

Notes on this clonotype: A junction boundary mismatches the germline segment, possibly from a read error. V gene TRBV5-1 combines with J gene TRBJ1-3; D is unclear. Germline assignment: CDR1 SGHRS and CDR2 YFSETQ. This CDR3 is 17 amino acids long. The CDR3 DNA sequence: TGCGCCAGCAGTAAAAATCGAAGATGGAACTCTGGAAACACCGTATATTTT. This sequence encodes CASSKNRRWNSGNTVYF.

This chain connects TRBV7-9 to TRBJ2-3, with TRBD2 matching 14 bases. This CDR3 comprises 19 residues. With 7 bases clipped from V and 2 bases from J, the junction kept 14 bases outside the gene matches. The germline V gene has CDR1 SEHNR and CDR2 FQNEAQ (reference sequence). CDR3: CASTYVRLAGGLFTDTQYF. CDR3 nucleotides: TGTGCCAGCACCTACGTCAGACTAGCGGGGGGGTTATTCACAGATACGCAGTATTTT.

The V gene is TRBV12-3 or TRBV12-4, the J gene TRBJ1-2, with D perhaps TRBD1 (5 bases). There are 11 residues in the CDR3. The ends were cut back, 8 bases at V and 10 bases at J, with 14 bases in the middle. CDR3 residues: CASLKQAYYTF. For the CDR3, the DNA is TGTGCCAGCTTAAAACAGGCCTACTACACCTTC.

This clonotype was counted a few times. CDR3 sequence: CAWRNFGVTQYF. CDR3 bases: TGTGCCTGGAGAAATTTCGGGGTCACGCAGTATTTT. The chain is built from TRBV30 and TRBJ2-3, with a possible D match to TRBD2 (5 bases). Germline values: CDR1 GTSNPN, CDR2 SVGIG (reference sequence). Trimming removed 3 bases at V and 9 bases at J, with 13 bases between. The CDR3 runs 12 residues. The full variable domain, in which reference TRBV30 and TRBJ2-3 provide the parts outside the CDR3, is SQTIHQWPATLVQPVGSPLSLECTVEGTSNPNLYWYRQAAGRGLQLLFYSVGIGQISSEVPQNLSASRPQDRQFILSSKKLLLSDSGFYLCAWRNFGVTQYFGPGTRLTVL.

This clonotype was detected ten times or more. The chain joins TRBV5-6 to TRBJ2-7; D ambiguous. Looked up from germline, CDR1 is SGHDT and CDR2 is YYEEEE. V shed 0 bases and J shed 0 bases, with 7 bases lying between them. The CDR3 loop spans 14 amino acids. In DNA, the CDR3 is TGTGCCAGCAGCTTGGGTGGAGCCTCCTACGAGCAGTACTTC. This codes for CASSLGGASYEQYF.

The genes are TRBV7-3 and TRBJ2-1, with a tentative D call TRBD2 (6 bases). The V gene lost 5 bases and the J gene lost 8 bases, with 19 bases spanning the gap. The CDR3 covers 15 residues. Per germline, CDR1 SGHTA and CDR2 FQGTGA. Here the CDR3 reads CASSLRGPSAHEQFF. CDR3 DNA: TGTGCCAGCAGCCTAAGGGGCCCTAGCGCCCATGAGCAGTTCTTC.

The rearrangement joins TRBV9 to TRBJ2-7; tentatively, D is TRBD2 (5 bases). CDR3 length: 14 residues. Trimming shortened V by 2 bases and J by 3 bases, and 12 bases separated the two germline ends. The germline V gene has CDR1 SGDLS and CDR2 YYNGEE. CDR3 DNA: TGTGCCAGCAGCGTGGGTGGACTTGACTACGAGCAGTACTTC. Translation gives CASSVGGLDYEQYF.